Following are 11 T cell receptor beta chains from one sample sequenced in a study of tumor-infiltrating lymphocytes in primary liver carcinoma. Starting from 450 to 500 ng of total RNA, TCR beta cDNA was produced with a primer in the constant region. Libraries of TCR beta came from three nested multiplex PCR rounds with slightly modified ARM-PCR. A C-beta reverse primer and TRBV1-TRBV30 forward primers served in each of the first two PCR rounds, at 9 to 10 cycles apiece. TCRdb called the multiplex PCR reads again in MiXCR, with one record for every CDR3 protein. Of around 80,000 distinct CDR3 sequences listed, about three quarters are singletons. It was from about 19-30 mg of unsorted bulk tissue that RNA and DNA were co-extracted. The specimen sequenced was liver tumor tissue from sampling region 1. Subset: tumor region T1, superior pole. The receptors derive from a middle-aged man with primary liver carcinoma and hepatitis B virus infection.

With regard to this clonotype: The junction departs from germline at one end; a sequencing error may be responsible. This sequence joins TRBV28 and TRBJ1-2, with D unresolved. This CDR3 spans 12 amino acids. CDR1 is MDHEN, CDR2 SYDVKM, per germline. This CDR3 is CGSADNNYGYTF. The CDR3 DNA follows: TGTGGCAGCGCAGATAACAACTATGGCTACACCTTC.

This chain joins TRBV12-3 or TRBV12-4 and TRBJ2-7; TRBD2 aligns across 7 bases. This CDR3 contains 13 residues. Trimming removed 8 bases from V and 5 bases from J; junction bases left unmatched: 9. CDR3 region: CASDGLVADEQYF. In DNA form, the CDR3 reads TGTGCCAGCGACGGACTAGTGGCAGACGAGCAGTACTTC.

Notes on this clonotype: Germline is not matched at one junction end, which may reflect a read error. In nucleotides, the CDR3 is TGCAGCGTTGCCGGGGGACTAGCGGGAGACTACGAGGAGTATTTC. Its protein product is CSVAGGLAGDYEEYF. The chain combines TRBV29-1 with TRBJ2-7; the match to TRBD2 covers 14 bases. Germline CDR1 is SQVTM and CDR2 is ANQGSEA. This CDR3 has 15 residues.

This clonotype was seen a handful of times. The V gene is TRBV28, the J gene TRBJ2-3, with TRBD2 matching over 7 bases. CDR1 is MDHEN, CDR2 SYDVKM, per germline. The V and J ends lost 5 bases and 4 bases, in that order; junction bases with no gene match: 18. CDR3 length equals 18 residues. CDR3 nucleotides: TGTGCCAGCAGTGATAGGGCGTTTGGCGGGAGAGAGGCAGATACGCAGTATTTT. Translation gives CASSDRAFGGREADTQYF. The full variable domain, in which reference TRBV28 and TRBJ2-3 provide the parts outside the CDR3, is DVKVTQSSRYLVKRTGEKVFLECVQDMDHENMFWYRQDPGLGLRLIYFSYDVKMKEKGDIPEGYSVSREKKERFSLILESASTNQTSMYLCASSDRAFGGREADTQYFGPGTRLTVL.

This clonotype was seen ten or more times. The CDR3 bases are TGCGCCAGCAGCCACCCCGGACTAGCGGGATCCTACAATGAGCAGTTCTTC. This gives the protein CASSHPGLAGSYNEQFF. This sequence joins TRBV4-1 and TRBJ2-1; 12 nucleotides agree with TRBD2. Trimming removed 3 bases from V and 1 base from J; junction bases left unmatched: 4. The germline V gene has CDR1 MGHRA and CDR2 YSYEKL. The CDR3 has 17 residues.

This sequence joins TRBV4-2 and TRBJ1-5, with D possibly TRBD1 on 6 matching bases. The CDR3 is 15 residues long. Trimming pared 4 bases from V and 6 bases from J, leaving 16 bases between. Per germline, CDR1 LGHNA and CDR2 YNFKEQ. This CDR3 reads CASSPGGGDCQPQHF. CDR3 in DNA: TGTGCCAGCAGCCCTGGAGGGGGTGACTGTCAGCCCCAGCATTTT.

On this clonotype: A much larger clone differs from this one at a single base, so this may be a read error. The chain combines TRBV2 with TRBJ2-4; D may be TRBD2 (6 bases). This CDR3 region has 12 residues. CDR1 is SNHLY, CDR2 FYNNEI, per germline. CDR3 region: CTSSLWGDIQYF. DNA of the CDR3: TGTACCAGCAGTTTATGGGGGGACATTCAGTACTTC. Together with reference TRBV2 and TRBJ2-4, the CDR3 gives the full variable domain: EPEVTQTPSHQVTQMGQEVILRCVPISNHLYFYWYRQILGQKVEFLVSFYNNEISEKSEIFDDQFSVERPDGSNFTLKIRSTKLEDSAMYFCTSSLWGDIQYFGAGTRLSVL.

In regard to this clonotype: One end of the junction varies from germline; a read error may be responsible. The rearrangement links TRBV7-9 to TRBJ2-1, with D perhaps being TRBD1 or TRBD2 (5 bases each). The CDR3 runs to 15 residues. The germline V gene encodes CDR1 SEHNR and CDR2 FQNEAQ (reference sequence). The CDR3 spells CASSLGDGARNEHFF. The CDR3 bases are TGTGCCAGCAGCTTAGGGGACGGGGCACGCAATGAGCACTTCTTC.

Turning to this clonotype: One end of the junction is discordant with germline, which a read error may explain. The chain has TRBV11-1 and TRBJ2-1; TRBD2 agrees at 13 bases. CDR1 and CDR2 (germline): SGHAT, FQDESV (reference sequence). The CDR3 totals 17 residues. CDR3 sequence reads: CTSSLGLAGEDDNEQFF. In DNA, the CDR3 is TGTACCAGCAGCCTAGGACTAGCGGGAGAAGATGACAATGAGCAGTTCTTC.

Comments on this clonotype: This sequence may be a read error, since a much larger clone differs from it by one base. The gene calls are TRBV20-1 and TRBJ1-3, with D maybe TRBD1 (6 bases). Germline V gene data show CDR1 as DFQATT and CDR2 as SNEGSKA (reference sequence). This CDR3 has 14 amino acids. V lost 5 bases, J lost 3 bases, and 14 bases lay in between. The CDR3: CSAPRGHYGNTIYF. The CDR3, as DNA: TGCAGTGCTCCGAGGGGACACTATGGAAACACCATATATTTT.

Here the CDR3 DNA reads TGCAGCGTCGCTAGCTGCTACAATGAGCAGTTCTTC. Amino acids: CSVASCYNEQFF. The chain is built from TRBV29-1 and TRBJ2-1; tentatively, D is TRBD2 (5 bases). The CDR3 consists of 12 residues. V was pared by 6 bases and J by 3 bases, with 9 bases between. Germline V gene lookup returns CDR1 SQVTM and CDR2 ANQGSEA.